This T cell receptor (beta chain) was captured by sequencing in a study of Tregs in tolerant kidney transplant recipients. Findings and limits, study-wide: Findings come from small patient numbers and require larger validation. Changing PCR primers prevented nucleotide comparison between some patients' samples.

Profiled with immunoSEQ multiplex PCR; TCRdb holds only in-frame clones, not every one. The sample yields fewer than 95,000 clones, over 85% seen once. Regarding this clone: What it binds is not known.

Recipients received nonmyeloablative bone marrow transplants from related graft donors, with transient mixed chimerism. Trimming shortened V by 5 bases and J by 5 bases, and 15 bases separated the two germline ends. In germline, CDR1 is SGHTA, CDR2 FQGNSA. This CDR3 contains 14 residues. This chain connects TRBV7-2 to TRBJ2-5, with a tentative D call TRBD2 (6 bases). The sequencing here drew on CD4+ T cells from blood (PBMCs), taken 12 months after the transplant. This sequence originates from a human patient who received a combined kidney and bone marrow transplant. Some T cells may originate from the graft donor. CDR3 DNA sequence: TGTGCCAGCAGCCCTAACTTAGGGAGGGAGACCCAGTACTTC. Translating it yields CASSPNLGRETQYF.